Listed here are 20 T cell receptor beta chains from one sample, sequenced in a study of blood T cell repertoires in COVID-19. Sequencing used immunoSEQ multiplex PCR; TCRdb keeps in-frame clones, though not all of them. The table lists some 50,000 clones, approximately 82% of them singletons, with roughly 8.2% in the top ten. Sequencing input: peripheral blood. The receptors originated from a human donor in a cohort sampled during active COVID-19.

This chain joins TRBV30 and TRBJ1-3, with 9 bases that match TRBD1. Germline V lookup: CDR1 GTSNPN, CDR2 SVGIG (reference sequence). The CDR3 is made up of 15 amino acids. V gave up 0 bases and J gave up 4 bases; unmatched junction bases: 4. The CDR3 loop reads CAWSVQGASGNTIYF. CDR3 nucleotide sequence: TGTGCCTGGAGTGTACAGGGGGCTTCCGGAAACACCATATATTTT.

The V call is TRBV30, the J call TRBJ2-7; tentative D call: TRBD2 (6 bases). With 4 bases removed from V and 0 bases from J, the gap between germline ends came to 13 bases. From germline, CDR1 is GTSNPN and CDR2 SVGIG (reference sequence). The CDR3 runs 14 residues. The chain's CDR3 is CAWNGGNSSYEQYF. In nucleotides, the CDR3 is TGTGCCTGGAACGGGGGTAATAGCTCCTACGAGCAGTACTTC.

The chain combines TRBV28 with TRBJ2-5; D perhaps matches TRBD2 (6 bases). This CDR3 is built from 12 residues. The germline V and J ends were trimmed by 8 bases and 6 bases, with 13 bases remaining between them. Germline V gene sequence: CDR1 MDHEN, CDR2 SYDVKM. The CDR3 coding sequence is TGTGCCAGCGCCGGAGGGCGGCAGACCCAGTACTTC. It yields the protein CASAGGRQTQYF.

In the case of this clone: This sample also contains other DNA sequences that code for the same CDR3. The CDR3 DNA is TGTGCCAGCTCACCAATTATGCCTAGTGGGAGCGCCGGGGAGCTGTTTTTT. This translates into CASSPIMPSGSAGELFF. V gene TRBV18 combines with J gene TRBJ2-2, with D possibly matching TRBD2 (5 bases). Germline values: CDR1 KGHSH, CDR2 LQKENI. The ends were cut back, 2 bases at V and 6 bases at J, with 19 bases in the middle. The CDR3 length is 17 residues.

J is TRBJ1-3 and V is TRBV3-1 (or the pseudogene TRBV3-2), with 10 bases matching TRBD1. The ends lost 2 bases at V and 7 bases at J; junction bases unmatched: 5. The CDR3 has 15 amino acids. Germline-derived CDR1 and CDR2 are LGHDT and YNNKEL (reference sequence). CDR3 in DNA: TGTGCCAGCAGCCAACCGGGACAGGGGCGTAACACCATATATTTT. Translated, it gives CASSQPGQGRNTIYF.

The sample holds one count of this clone. The genes are TRBV11-2 and TRBJ2-2; 8 bases agree with TRBD1. V lost 0 bases to trimming and J lost 3 bases; unmatched junction nucleotides: 6. Germline CDR1 and CDR2: SGHAT and FQNNGV. This CDR3 has 17 residues. As DNA, the CDR3 is TGTGCCAGCAGCTTAGATAGGCAGGGGGCGTACACCGGGGAGCTGTTTTTT. Translating gives CASSLDRQGAYTGELFF.

The V and J genes are TRBV27 and TRBJ1-1; the D is unclear. Germline V lookup: CDR1 MNHEY, CDR2 SMNVEV (reference sequence). This CDR3 spans 14 amino acids. The germline V and J ends were trimmed by 3 bases and 0 bases, with 8 bases remaining between them. The chain's CDR3 is CASSLYTMNTEAFF. CDR3 in DNA: TGTGCCAGCAGTTTGTACACAATGAACACTGAAGCTTTCTTT.

V gene TRBV5-5 combines with J gene TRBJ1-2; possibly TRBD1 for D (5 bases). The V gene's germline CDR1 is SGHKS and CDR2 YYEKEE (reference sequence). CDR3 length equals 14 residues. V was shortened by 1 base and J by 7 bases, with 14 bases between the two germline ends. The CDR3 nucleotides read TGTGCCAGCAGCTTGTCTATAGGGGTTGTTGGCTACACCTTC. It codes for CASSLSIGVVGYTF. Looking up the rest from reference TRBV5-5 and TRBJ1-2 gives the full variable domain: DAGVTQSPTHLIKTRGQQVTLRCSPISGHKSVSWYQQVLGQGPQFIFQYYEKEERGRGNFPDRFSARQFPNYSSELNVNALLLGDSALYLCASSLSIGVVGYTFGSGTRLTVV.

V usage is TRBV7-6 and J usage is TRBJ1-1, with 7 bases lining up with TRBD1. The CDR3 length is 14 residues. The V and J ends lost 5 bases and 0 bases, in that order; junction bases with no gene match: 3. From germline, CDR1 is SGHVS and CDR2 FNYEAQ. The CDR3 loop reads CASSPTGMNTEAFF. The CDR3 coding sequence is TGTGCCAGCAGCCCGACAGGGATGAACACTGAAGCTTTCTTT.

The V and J genes are TRBV30 and TRBJ2-3; 7 nucleotides line up with TRBD2. CDR1 and CDR2 (germline): GTSNPN, SVGIG (reference sequence). Germline trimming cut 3 bases from V and 4 bases from J; bases unmatched to any gene: 10. This CDR3 is 15 amino acids long. The CDR3 nucleotides are TGTGCCTGGAGATCAGCGGGAAGCCCCCCAGATACGCAGTATTTT. It specifies CAWRSAGSPPDTQYF.

The J gene is TRBJ1-2, the V gene TRBV5-6, with TRBD1 matching 7 bases. CDR3 size: 13 residues. V shed 4 bases, J shed 4 bases, and the junction held 4 bases outside the gene matches. Germline CDR1 and CDR2: SGHDT and YYEEEE. The CDR3 spells CASSLGQPYGYTF. CDR3 DNA: TGTGCCAGCAGCCTGGGACAGCCCTATGGCTACACCTTC.

The genes are TRBV7-9 and TRBJ1-2; TRBD1 matches 10 bases. CDR1 and CDR2 (germline): SEHNR, FQNEAQ (reference sequence). The CDR3 loop spans 14 amino acids. Trimming cost V 6 bases and J 7 bases; bases outside gene matches: 8. CDR3 nucleotide sequence: TGTGCCAGCAGTCCTTCCGGGACAGGGGTTGGCTACACCTTC. This codes for CASSPSGTGVGYTF.

This chain connects TRBV28 to TRBJ1-6; a weak D match, TRBD1 (5 bases). From germline, CDR1 is MDHEN and CDR2 SYDVKM. V was cut by 10 bases and J by 0 bases, with 25 bases left in between. The CDR3 is 19 amino acids. As DNA, the CDR3 is TGTGCCACCCAGGGACTCCCCCGTGCTGTCAGCTCCTATAATTCACCCCTCCACTTT. Protein product: CATQGLPRAVSSYNSPLHF.

This sequence joins TRBV19 and TRBJ1-1, with D possibly TRBD1 on 5 matching bases. CDR1 and CDR2 (germline): LNHDA, SQIVND (reference sequence). The CDR3 is 14 amino acids. V was cut by 7 bases and J by 5 bases, with 17 bases left in between. The CDR3 protein is CASTWAGGSTEAFF. CDR3 DNA sequence: TGTGCCAGTACTTGGGCGGGGGGGAGTACTGAAGCTTTCTTT.

The chain employs TRBV14 and TRBJ1-1; D gene unclear. Trimming took 0 bases from V and 11 from J, leaving 7 bases between them. The CDR3 is 11 amino acids. Germline CDR1 reads SGHDN; CDR2 reads FVKESK. CDR3 bases: TGTGCCAGCAGCCAAGATTTCCGGGCTTTCTTT. Protein: CASSQDFRAFF.

This chain uses TRBV5-4 with TRBJ2-1, with D possibly being TRBD2 (6 bases). The CDR3 contains 16 residues. Trimming cost V 4 bases and J 7 bases, with 21 bases left between them. CDR1 SGHNT and CDR2 YYREEE come from the germline V gene (reference sequence). The CDR3 sequence: CASSPYPEIAENEQFF. The CDR3 DNA sequence: TGTGCCAGCAGCCCCTATCCCGAGATAGCGGAGAATGAGCAGTTCTTC.

The chain links TRBV19 to TRBJ2-2, with TRBD2 matching 11 bases. V shed 0 bases and J 6 bases; nucleotides not matched to a gene: 6. Germline assignment: CDR1 LNHDA and CDR2 SQIVND (reference sequence). The CDR3 has 17 amino acids. The chain's CDR3 is CASSIETSGRSAGELFF. CDR3 in DNA: TGTGCCAGTAGTATAGAAACTAGCGGGAGATCGGCCGGGGAGCTGTTTTTT.

This chain connects TRBV5-1 to TRBJ2-2; 7 positions match TRBD2. CDR1 and CDR2 from the germline V gene are SGHRS and YFSETQ. V lost 2 bases, J lost 2 bases, and 6 bases stayed unmatched. The CDR3 is made up of 16 amino acids. Here the CDR3 reads CASSLDPSGNTGELFF. The CDR3 DNA sequence: TGCGCCAGCAGCTTAGACCCTAGCGGAAACACCGGGGAGCTGTTTTTT. Based on the CDR3 plus reference TRBV5-1 and TRBJ2-2, the full variable domain is KAGVTQTPRYLIKTRGQQVTLSCSPISGHRSVSWYQQTPGQGLQFLFEYFSETQRNKGNFPGRFSGRQFSNSRSEMNVSTLELGDSALYLCASSLDPSGNTGELFFGEGSRLTVL.

The CDR3, as DNA: TGTGCCAGCAGCCTCTCAGACAGGCTCCAAGAGACCCAGTACTTC. Protein sequence: CASSLSDRLQETQYF. The genes are TRBV6-2 or TRBV6-3 and TRBJ2-5; a weak D match, TRBD1 (6 bases). Between the trimmed V and J ends, which lost 6 bases and 1 base, there was a span of 15 bases. CDR1 is MNHEY and CDR2 is SVGEGT in the germline V gene. The CDR3 spans 15 residues.

The chain joins TRBV10-3 to TRBJ2-7, with TRBD2 matching 7 bases. The CDR3 is 13 amino acids. V was pared by 6 bases and J by 7 bases, with 9 bases of the junction left unmatched. CDR1 and CDR2 (germline): ENHRY, SYGVKD. As DNA, the CDR3 is TGTGCCATCAGAGGTGCGGGAGCGAGTGAGCAGTACTTC. It yields the protein CAIRGAGASEQYF.